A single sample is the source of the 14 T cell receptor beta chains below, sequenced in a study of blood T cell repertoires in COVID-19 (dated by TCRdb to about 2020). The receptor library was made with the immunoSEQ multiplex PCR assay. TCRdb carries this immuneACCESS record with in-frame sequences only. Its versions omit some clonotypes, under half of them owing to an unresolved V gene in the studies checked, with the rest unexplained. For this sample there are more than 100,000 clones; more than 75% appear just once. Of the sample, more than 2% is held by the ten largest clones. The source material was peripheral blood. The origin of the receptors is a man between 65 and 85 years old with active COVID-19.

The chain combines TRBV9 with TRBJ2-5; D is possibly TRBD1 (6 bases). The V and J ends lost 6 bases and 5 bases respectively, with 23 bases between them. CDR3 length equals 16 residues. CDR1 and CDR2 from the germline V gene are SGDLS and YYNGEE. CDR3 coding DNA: TGTGCCAGCACCAGGGGTGTAGGACGGGCGTTGGAGACCCAGTACTTC. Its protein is CASTRGVGRALETQYF.

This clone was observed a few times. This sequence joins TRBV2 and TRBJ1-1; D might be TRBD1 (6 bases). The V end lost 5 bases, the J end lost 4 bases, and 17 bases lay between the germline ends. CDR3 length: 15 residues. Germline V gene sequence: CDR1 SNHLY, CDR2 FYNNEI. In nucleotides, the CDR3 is TGTGCCAGCAGTCCCTTCCCCGGGGGGCCCACTGAAGCTTTCTTT. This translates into CASSPFPGGPTEAFF.

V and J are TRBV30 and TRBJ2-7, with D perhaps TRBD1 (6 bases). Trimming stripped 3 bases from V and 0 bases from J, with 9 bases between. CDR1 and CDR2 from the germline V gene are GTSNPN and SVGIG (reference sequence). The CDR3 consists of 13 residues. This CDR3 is CAWSQDSSYEQYF. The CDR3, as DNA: TGTGCCTGGAGCCAGGACAGCTCCTACGAGCAGTACTTC.

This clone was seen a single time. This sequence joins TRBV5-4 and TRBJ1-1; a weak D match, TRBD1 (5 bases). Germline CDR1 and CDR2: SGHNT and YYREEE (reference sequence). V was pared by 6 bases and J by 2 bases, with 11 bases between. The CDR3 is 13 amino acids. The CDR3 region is CASTLGVNTEAFF. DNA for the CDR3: TGTGCCAGCACCCTAGGGGTAAACACTGAAGCTTTCTTT. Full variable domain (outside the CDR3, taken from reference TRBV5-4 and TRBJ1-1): ETGVTQSPTHLIKTRGQQVTLRCSSQSGHNTVSWYQQALGQGPQFIFQYYREEENGRGNFPPRFSGLQFPNYSSELNVNALELDDSALYLCASTLGVNTEAFFGQGTRLTVV.

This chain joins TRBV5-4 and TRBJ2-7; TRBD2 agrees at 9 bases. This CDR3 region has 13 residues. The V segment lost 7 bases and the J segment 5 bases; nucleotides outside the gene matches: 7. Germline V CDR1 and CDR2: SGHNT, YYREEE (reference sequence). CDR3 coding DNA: TGTGCCAGCCATAGCGGGAGCGTCCACGAGCAGTACTTC. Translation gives CASHSGSVHEQYF.

CDR3 region: CASSFKETQYF. In DNA, the CDR3 is TGTGCCAGCAGCTTTAAAGAGACCCAGTACTTC. The V call is TRBV5-5, the J call TRBJ2-5; no definite D call. This CDR3 spans 11 amino acids. The V gene lost 2 bases and the J gene lost 3 bases, with 2 bases spanning the gap. The germline CDR1 and CDR2 sequences are SGHKS and YYEKEE (reference sequence).

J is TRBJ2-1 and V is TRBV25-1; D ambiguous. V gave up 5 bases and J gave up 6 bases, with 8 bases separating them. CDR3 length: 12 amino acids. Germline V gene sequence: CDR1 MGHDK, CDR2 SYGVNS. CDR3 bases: TGTGCCAGCAGTAGTAGCAGCAATGAGCAGTTCTTC. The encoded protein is CASSSSSNEQFF.

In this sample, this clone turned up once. The CDR3 spells CASISSPSDTQYF. The CDR3, as DNA: TGTGCCAGCATATCATCCCCAAGCGATACGCAGTATTTT. The rearrangement uses TRBV2 and TRBJ2-3; D gene unclear. Trimming took off 7 bases at V and 6 bases at J, with 14 bases between the two ends. From germline, CDR1 is SNHLY and CDR2 FYNNEI. The CDR3 runs to 13 residues.

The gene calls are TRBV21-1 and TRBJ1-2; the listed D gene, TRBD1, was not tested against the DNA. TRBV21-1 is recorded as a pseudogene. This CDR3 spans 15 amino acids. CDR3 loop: CASSPRQGWDYGYTF. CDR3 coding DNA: TGTGCCAGCAGCCCGAGACAGGGATGGGACTATGGCTACACCTTC.

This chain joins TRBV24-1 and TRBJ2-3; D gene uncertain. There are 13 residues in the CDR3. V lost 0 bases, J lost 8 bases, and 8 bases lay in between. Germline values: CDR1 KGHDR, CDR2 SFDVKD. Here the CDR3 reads CATSDLRPSTQYF. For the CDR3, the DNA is TGTGCCACCAGTGATTTGCGTCCCTCTACGCAGTATTTT.

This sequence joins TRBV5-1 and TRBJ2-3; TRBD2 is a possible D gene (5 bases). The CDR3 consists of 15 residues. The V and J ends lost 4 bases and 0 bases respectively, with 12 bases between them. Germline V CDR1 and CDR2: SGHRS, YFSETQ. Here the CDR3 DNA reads TGCGCCAGCAGCCTTCCTAGCACTAGCACAGATACGCAGTATTTT. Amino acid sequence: CASSLPSTSTDTQYF.

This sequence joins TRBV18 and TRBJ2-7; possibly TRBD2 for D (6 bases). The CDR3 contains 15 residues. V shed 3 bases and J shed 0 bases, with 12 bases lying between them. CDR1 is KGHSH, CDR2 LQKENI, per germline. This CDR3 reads CASSPSEEGSYEQYF. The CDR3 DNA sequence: TGTGCCAGCTCACCCTCTGAGGAGGGCTCCTACGAGCAGTACTTC.

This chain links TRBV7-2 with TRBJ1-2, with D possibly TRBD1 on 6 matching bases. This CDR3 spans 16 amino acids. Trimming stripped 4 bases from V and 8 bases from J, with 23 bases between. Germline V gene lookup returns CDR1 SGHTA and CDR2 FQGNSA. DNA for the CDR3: TGTGCCAGCAGCTCCCCCTGGGGGGGGCAGGGTGAGGGCTACACCTTC. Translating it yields CASSSPWGGQGEGYTF.

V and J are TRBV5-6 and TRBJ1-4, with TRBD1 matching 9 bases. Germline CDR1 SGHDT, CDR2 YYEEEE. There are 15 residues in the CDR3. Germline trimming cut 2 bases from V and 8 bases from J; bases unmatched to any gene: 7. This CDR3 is CASSFGTGKNEKLFF. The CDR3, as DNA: TGTGCCAGCAGCTTTGGGACAGGGAAAAACGAAAAACTGTTTTTT.